This T cell receptor (beta chain) was sequenced during a study of identical twins. V was cut by 4 bases and J by 6 bases, with 10 bases left in between. This CDR3 region has 12 residues. Germline CDR1 SGHDN, CDR2 FVKESK. Regarding the study as a whole: Monozygotic twins shared more out-of-frame TCR alpha than recombination models predicted. Zero-insertion analyses might be partly confounded by invariant T cells like MAIT and iNKT. High-abundance cord blood beta clonotypes had fewer insertions; memory repertoires showed none.

This clonotype was detected a few times. Its specificity is unknown. Template switching added a universal primer binding site, and final cDNA carried unique molecular identifiers. TCRdb re-analysed the 5' RACE reads in MiXCR, keeping a single row per CDR3 protein. The sample includes nearly 250,000 distinct CDR3 sequences, 5.5% to 8% seen only once; the top ten take about 3.6%. These data are also associated with another study on yellow fever vaccine responses in identical twins.

The clonotype originates from a woman aged 18-29 years in good health. The specimen sequenced was memory (CD45RO+) T cells sorted from blood. This chain joins TRBV14 and TRBJ2-7; D not resolved. CDR3 in amino acids: CASSPTGIEQYF. CDR3 DNA: TGTGCCAGCAGCCCAACTGGGATCGAGCAGTACTTC.